This T cell receptor (beta chain) was captured by sequencing in a study of PD-1 blockade in classical Hodgkin lymphoma (dated by TCRdb to 2019 to 2021). Study-wide context: Nivolumab dosing was 3 mg/kg intravenously every 2 weeks, continuing until either disease progression or unacceptable toxicity. The study used CyTOF and TCR beta sequencing to define a peripheral blood immune signature of response to PD-1 blockade in classical Hodgkin lymphoma. The study at large found these results: A significant rise by C4D1 was seen in CD4+ but not CD8+ TCR diversity (p=0.0027 vs p=0.16), with the rise being most apparent in complete responders (p=0.02). Baseline TCR diversity was reported to be lower in newly diagnosed patients than in healthy donors and to be lower still in relapsed/refractory patients. The study was restricted to a single clinical trial cohort, and the causes of repertoire differences, possibly disease activity or prior therapy, were left undefined. Diversity was lower in patients who began nivolumab less than 1 year after ASCT, so these patients were left out of later analyses to avoid confounding by immune reconstitution. Baseline diversity similar to that of newly diagnosed patients was observed in trial patients achieving complete response, whereas significantly lower diversity was observed in partial responders and progressors.

The time point label, read with the paper, signifies: cycle 2 day 1 (C2D1) of nivolumab. Relapse after autologous stem cell transplantation had occurred in all trial patients, and cohorts A, B and C were distinguished by prior brentuximab vedotin exposure. The trial cohort comprised more than 55 patients with relapsed/refractory classical Hodgkin lymphoma whose best overall responses were complete response, partial response or progressive disease. Trial patients were treated with single-agent nivolumab in the multi-cohort phase II CheckMate 205 trial. Best overall response was determined by an independent review committee according to the 2007 International Working Group response criteria. Trial PBMCs were collected immediately before nivolumab initiation (C1D1) and during therapy at cycle 2 day 1 and cycle 4 day 1. After peripheral blood was drawn into 8 mL Vacutainer Cell Preparation Tubes, PBMCs were isolated by centrifugation and then cryopreserved.

Genomic DNA was extracted with the Qiagen DNeasy kit from unsorted PBMCs and from negatively selected CD4+ and CD8+ fractions. Amplification of TCR beta CDR3 regions was done by immunoSEQ multiplex PCR with primers that anneal to V and J segments. A synthetic immune receptor repertoire was used to minimize amplification bias, and any remaining bias was removed computationally after sequencing. The study's own analysis went as follows. Repertoire diversity was quantified as the Shannon entropy index using custom Python scripts. Unsorted, CD4+ and CD8+ repertoires were examined separately, except in combined analyses, for which CD4+ and CD8+ sequences were merged in silico. Clonal expansion was defined as at least a 2-fold frequency increase after treatment relative to C1D1, with a pseudocount of 0.5 for undetected baseline clones. Clones with 0 or 1 copy at C1D1 were defined as singleton clones, while clones with 2 or more copies were defined as non-singleton clones. Clones expanded in unsorted samples were labelled as CD4+, CD8+ or unknown by matching protein sequences in sorted samples from the same patient. Wilcoxon tests on paired samples were used to test changes in diversity from C1D1 to C4D1. Drawn from immuneACCESS, this table holds only the in-frame rearrangements with V and J called that TCRdb kept. Clones are partly lost; checked studies trace under half to an unresolved V gene and leave the rest unexplained. V, J and clone size are taken as reported in that table, and D and trimming were inferred from the DNA itself. The sample has around 99,000 clones on record, around 81% of them singletons. About 16% of the sample comes from the top ten.

According to the germline V gene, CDR1 reads SGHDT and CDR2 reads YYEEEE. The trim is 0 bases for V and 4 bases for J, with a gap of 10 bases between the germline ends. The CDR3 runs 14 residues from the cysteine to the phenylalanine. Only the CDR3 portion is preserved as DNA: 42 bases, with reading frame beginning at the first base. A note on this clone: Its antigen is currently not known. Within one base of it there is no much larger clone, and no base qualities were kept. The sample contains more than one DNA sequence encoding this CDR3.

The chain is made from TRBV5-6 and TRBJ1-1, with no D gene named confidently. The specimen comprised peripheral blood mononuclear cells (PBMCs), sampled before the second cycle of nivolumab. This clonotype originated in a human donor with classical Hodgkin lymphoma. CDR3 sequence: CASSLVARGTEAFF. Read as DNA, the sequence is TGTGCCAGCAGCTTGGTGGCCAGAGGCACTGAAGCTTTCTTT.